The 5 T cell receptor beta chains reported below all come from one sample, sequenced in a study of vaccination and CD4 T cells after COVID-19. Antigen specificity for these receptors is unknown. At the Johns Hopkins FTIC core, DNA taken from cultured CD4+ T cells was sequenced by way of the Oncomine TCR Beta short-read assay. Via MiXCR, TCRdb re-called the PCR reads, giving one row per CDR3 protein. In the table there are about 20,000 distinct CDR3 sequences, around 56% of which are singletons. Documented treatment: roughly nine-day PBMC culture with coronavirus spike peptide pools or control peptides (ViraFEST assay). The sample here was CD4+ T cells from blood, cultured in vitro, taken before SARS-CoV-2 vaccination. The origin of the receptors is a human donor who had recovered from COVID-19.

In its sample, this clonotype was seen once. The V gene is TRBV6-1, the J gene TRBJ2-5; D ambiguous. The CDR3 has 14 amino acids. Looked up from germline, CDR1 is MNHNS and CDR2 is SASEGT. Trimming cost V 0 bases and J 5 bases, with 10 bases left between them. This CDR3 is CASSEASTHETQYF. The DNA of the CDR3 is TGTGCCAGCAGTGAAGCCTCGACTCACGAGACCCAGTACTTC.

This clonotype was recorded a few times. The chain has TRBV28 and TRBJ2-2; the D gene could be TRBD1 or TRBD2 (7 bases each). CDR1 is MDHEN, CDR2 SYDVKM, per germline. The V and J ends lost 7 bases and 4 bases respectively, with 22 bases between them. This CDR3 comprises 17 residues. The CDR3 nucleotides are TGTGCCAGCACGACATCAGGGGGAGGGAGAACCACCGGGGAGCTGTTTTTT. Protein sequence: CASTTSGGGRTTGELFF. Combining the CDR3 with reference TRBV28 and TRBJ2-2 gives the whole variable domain DVKVTQSSRYLVKRTGEKVFLECVQDMDHENMFWYRQDPGLGLRLIYFSYDVKMKEKGDIPEGYSVSREKKERFSLILESASTNQTSMYLCASTTSGGGRTTGELFFGEGSRLTVL.

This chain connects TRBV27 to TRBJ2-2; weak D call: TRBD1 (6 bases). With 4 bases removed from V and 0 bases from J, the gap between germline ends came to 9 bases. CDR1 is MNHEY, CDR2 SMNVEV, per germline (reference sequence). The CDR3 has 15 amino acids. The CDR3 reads CASSWGTSNTGELFF. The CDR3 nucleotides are TGTGCCAGCAGTTGGGGGACATCGAACACCGGGGAGCTGTTTTTT.

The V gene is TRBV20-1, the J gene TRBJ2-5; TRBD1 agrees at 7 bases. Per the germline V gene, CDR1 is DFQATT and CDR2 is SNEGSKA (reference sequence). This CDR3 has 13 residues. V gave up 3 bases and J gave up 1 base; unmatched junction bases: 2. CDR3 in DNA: TGCAGTGCTAGTAACAGGGGCCAAGAGACCCAGTACTTC. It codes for CSASNRGQETQYF.

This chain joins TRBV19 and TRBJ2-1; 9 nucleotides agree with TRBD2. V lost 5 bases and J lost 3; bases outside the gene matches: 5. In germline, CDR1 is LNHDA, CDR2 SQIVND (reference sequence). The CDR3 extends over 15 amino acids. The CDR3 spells CASSQRLADYNEQFF. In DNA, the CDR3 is TGTGCCAGTAGTCAGCGACTAGCGGACTACAATGAGCAGTTCTTC.